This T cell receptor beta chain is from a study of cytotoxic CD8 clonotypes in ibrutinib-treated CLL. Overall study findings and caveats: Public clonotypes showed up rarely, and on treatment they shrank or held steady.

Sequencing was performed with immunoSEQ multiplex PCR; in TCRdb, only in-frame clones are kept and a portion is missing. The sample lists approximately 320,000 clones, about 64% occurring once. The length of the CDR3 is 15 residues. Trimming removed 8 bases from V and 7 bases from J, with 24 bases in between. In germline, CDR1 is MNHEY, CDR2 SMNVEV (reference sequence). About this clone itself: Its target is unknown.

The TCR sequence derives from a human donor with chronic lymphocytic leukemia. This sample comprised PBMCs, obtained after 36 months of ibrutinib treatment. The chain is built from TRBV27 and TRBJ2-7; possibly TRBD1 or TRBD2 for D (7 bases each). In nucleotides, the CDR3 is TGTGCCAGCTTCCCCCGAGGCAGGGGGGGTGGGGAGCAGTACTTC. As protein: CASFPRGRGGGEQYF.